The clone carrying this T cell receptor beta chain came up a few times. Its specificity is not known. Using a J-beta primer mix together with a sample-barcoded 5' primer, a second PCR was run for roughly 6 to 11 cycles. TCRdb recomputed calls from the 5' RACE reads with MiXCR, one row per CDR3 protein. The sample consists of about 1.4 million distinct CDR3 sequences, approximately 60% of them appearing once. Drawing of peripheral blood yielded roughly 9.3 milliliters from each donor. This sample was included in a study of blood T cells in healthy people across ages. The study's findings and limits: Per million T cells, the diversity of TCR beta decreased roughly linearly as age advanced. Fewer expanded clones and more diversity marked long-lived versus aged donors. The CMV status of each donor remained undetermined, and this could have confounded shifts in expanded clonotypes.

The source of this sequence is a man aged 18 to 30 in good health. The sequencing input was blood.

CDR3 sequence: CASSWDREEQYF. The CDR3 nucleotides read TGTGCCAGCAGTTGGGACAGGGAGGAGCAGTACTTC. The chain combines TRBV14 with TRBJ2-5, with 9 bases aligning to TRBD1. CDR1 and CDR2 from the germline V gene are SGHDN and FVKESK. Unmatched junction bases numbered 7, after V lost 6 bases and J lost 11 bases. CDR3 length: 12 residues.